The 26 T cell receptor beta chains reported below all come from one sample, sequenced in a study of T cells after yellow fever vaccination. One entry per CDR3 protein results from TCRdb running MiXCR on the 5' RACE reads. This sample yields some 550,000 distinct CDR3 sequences, of which roughly a fifth are seen a single time; 13% to 15% belongs to the top ten. Material: PBMCs, obtained 15 days after the yellow fever booster vaccination. Source of these receptors: a young man who received the YFV17D yellow fever vaccine.

V is TRBV20-1 and J is TRBJ1-5; possible D gene TRBD1, 6 bases. V shed 0 bases and J shed 3 bases, with 9 bases lying between them. Germline CDR1 is DFQATT and CDR2 is SNEGSKA (reference sequence). The CDR3 covers 14 residues. The DNA of the CDR3 is TGCAGTGCTAGAGATGGACAGACCAATCAGCCCCAGCATTTT. As protein: CSARDGQTNQPQHF.

V usage is TRBV30 and J usage is TRBJ2-2; 9 bases line up with TRBD1. The J segment lost 4 bases and the V segment lost 8 bases, leaving 8 bases of the junction unmatched. Germline CDR1 reads GTSNPN; CDR2 reads SVGIG (reference sequence). This CDR3 contains 14 residues. The CDR3 protein is CALKTGGGTGELFF. The CDR3, as DNA: TGTGCCCTGAAGACAGGGGGAGGCACCGGGGAGCTGTTTTTT. Complete variable domain (other parts from reference TRBV30 and TRBJ2-2): SQTIHQWPATLVQPVGSPLSLECTVEGTSNPNLYWYRQAAGRGLQLLFYSVGIGQISSEVPQNLSASRPQDRQFILSSKKLLLSDSGFYLCALKTGGGTGELFFGEGSRLTVL.

This CDR3 reads CASSQTVSEQFF. The CDR3 coding sequence is TGCGCCAGCAGCCAGACCGTCAGTGAGCAGTTCTTC. V is TRBV4-3 and J is TRBJ2-1; D is uncertain. This CDR3 region has 12 residues. The ends were cut back, 3 bases at V and 9 bases at J, with 9 bases in the middle. Per germline, CDR1 LGHNA and CDR2 YSLEER.

The chain joins TRBV6-2 or TRBV6-3 to TRBJ2-7; 9 bases fit TRBD2. J was trimmed by 4 bases and V by 6 bases; bases with no gene match: 13. The CDR3 totals 16 residues. CDR1 and CDR2 (germline): MNHEY, SVGEGT. The CDR3 bases are TGTGCCAGCAGCAAATTCCTTAGCGGGAGCAGGTACGAGCAGTACTTC. As protein: CASSKFLSGSRYEQYF.

This clonotype was seen more than once but under ten times. The chain carries TRBV29-1 and TRBJ2-3; TRBD2 might be the D (5 bases). This CDR3 region has 12 residues. Trimming pared 4 bases from V and 3 bases from J, leaving 8 bases between. In germline, CDR1 is SQVTM, CDR2 ANQGSEA. This chain's CDR3 is CSVAGVTDTQYF. CDR3 nucleotide sequence: TGCAGCGTTGCCGGGGTTACAGATACGCAGTATTTT.

This clonotype was observed a few times. The rearrangement uses TRBV6-5 and TRBJ2-3, with TRBD2 matching 8 bases. From germline, CDR1 is MNHEY and CDR2 SVGAGI. CDR3 length: 14 residues. With V trimmed by 4 bases and J by 4 bases, 4 bases remained unmatched. CDR3 region: CASSFVLAADTQYF. As DNA, the CDR3 is TGTGCCAGCAGTTTCGTACTAGCGGCAGATACGCAGTATTTT.

This chain links TRBV5-1 with TRBJ2-1; 15 nucleotides line up with TRBD2. The CDR3 has 15 amino acids. CDR1 and CDR2 from the germline V gene are SGHRS and YFSETQ. Losses at the gene ends were 7 bases for V and 6 bases for J; bases not matched to a gene: 5. The CDR3 bases are TGCGCCAGCGGTCCGGGACTAGCGGGAGGCAATGAGCAGTTCTTC. As protein: CASGPGLAGGNEQFF.

This clonotype was found a few times. The V call is TRBV12-3 or TRBV12-4, the J call TRBJ1-5; 8 bases align to TRBD1. The CDR3 covers 16 residues. Trimming removed 2 bases from V and 4 bases from J; junction bases left unmatched: 7. The DNA for the CDR3 is TGTGCCAGCAGTTTACGGGCAGGGGGCCAGAATCAGCCCCAGCATTTT. This gives the protein CASSLRAGGQNQPQHF.

The chain carries TRBV3-1 and TRBJ2-7, with 7 bases lining up with TRBD1. This CDR3 is 15 amino acids long. Per the germline V gene, CDR1 is LGHDT and CDR2 is YNNKEL (reference sequence). V was clipped by 0 bases and J by 2 bases; unmatched bases: 4. The DNA of the CDR3 is TGTGCCAGCAGCCAAGAACAGGGGCGACCCTACGAGCAGTACTTC. This translates into CASSQEQGRPYEQYF.

There are a few counts of this clonotype. The rearrangement joins TRBV28 to TRBJ2-7; 7 positions agree with TRBD2. Germline CDR1 is MDHEN and CDR2 is SYDVKM. The ends lost 3 bases at V and 1 base at J; junction bases unmatched: 6. The CDR3 runs 15 residues. For the CDR3, the DNA is TGTGCCAGCAGTTTGTTAGAGGGAGGGTCCTACGAGCAGTACTTC. It yields the protein CASSLLEGGSYEQYF.

This clonotype was found a few times. J is TRBJ1-2 and V is TRBV5-1; D gene unclear. The germline V and J ends were trimmed by 0 bases and 4 bases, with 7 bases remaining between them. Looked up from germline, CDR1 is SGHRS and CDR2 is YFSETQ. The CDR3 has 13 residues. CDR3 in amino acids: CASSLDSTYGYTF. CDR3 nucleotides: TGCGCCAGCAGCTTGGACAGTACCTATGGCTACACCTTC.

V and J are TRBV7-2 and TRBJ1-5, with D perhaps TRBD1 (6 bases). Germline V gene sequence: CDR1 SGHTA, CDR2 FQGNSA. CDR3 length: 14 residues. Trimming removed 6 bases from V and 6 bases from J, with 15 bases in between. In nucleotides, the CDR3 is TGTGCCAGCAGAAATACAGGGTTGGGTCAGCCCCAGCATTTT. Translated: CASRNTGLGQPQHF.

This clonotype was detected a few times. CDR3 coding DNA: TGCAGTGCTAGGGGGCCCTTCACAGATACGCAGTATTTT. It translates to CSARGPFTDTQYF. The rearrangement joins TRBV20-1 to TRBJ2-3, with a weak D call TRBD1 (5 bases). Trimming took off 3 bases at V and 2 bases at J, with 9 bases between the two ends. The CDR3 has 13 residues. Germline V gene sequence: CDR1 DFQATT, CDR2 SNEGSKA (reference sequence).

This clonotype was detected a few times. The gene calls are TRBV18 and TRBJ2-7; 9 nucleotides align to TRBD1. This CDR3 has 15 amino acids. CDR1 is KGHSH and CDR2 is LQKENI in the germline V gene. The V segment lost 3 bases and the J segment 3 bases; nucleotides outside the gene matches: 6. The CDR3 loop is CASSPGQGTFYEQYF. In DNA, the CDR3 is TGTGCCAGCTCACCGGGACAGGGTACCTTCTACGAGCAGTACTTC.

The sample holds a few counts of this clonotype. The chain is built from TRBV29-1 and TRBJ1-2; D gene unclear. The CDR3 spans 16 residues. The ends were cut back, 3 bases at V and 2 bases at J, with 19 bases in the middle. The germline gives CDR1 SQVTM, CDR2 ANQGSEA. The CDR3 DNA sequence: TGCAGCGTTGACATGAGTTCAGAGGGTCGGAACTATGGCTACACCTTC. This codes for CSVDMSSEGRNYGYTF.

This clonotype was counted many times. The V and J genes are TRBV11-2 and TRBJ2-4, with D tentatively TRBD1 (6 bases). This CDR3 has 15 residues. Germline values: CDR1 SGHAT, CDR2 FQNNGV. Trimming left V 4 bases short and J 0 bases short, with 10 bases between. The CDR3 nucleotides are TGTGCCAGCAGCTCTTCGGACAGAGCCAAAAACATTCAGTACTTC. It codes for CASSSSDRAKNIQYF.

V usage is TRBV6-1 and J usage is TRBJ1-6; D gene unclear. V lost 2 bases and J 8 bases, leaving 7 bases between the germline ends. The CDR3 spans 13 residues. The germline V gene has CDR1 MNHNS and CDR2 SASEGT. The CDR3 DNA reads TGTGCCAGCAGTGAACTGCTGGATTCACCCCTCCACTTT. Its translation is CASSELLDSPLHF.

This clonotype was picked up a small number of times. The chain uses TRBV4-3 and TRBJ2-7, with D unresolved. Germline V gene data show CDR1 as LGHNA and CDR2 as YSLEER. This CDR3 is built from 14 residues. V dropped 2 bases and J dropped 2 bases, with 10 bases sitting between them. The CDR3 DNA sequence: TGCGCCAGCAGCCAAAGAACGGCAGCCTACGAGCAGTACTTC. As protein: CASSQRTAAYEQYF.

The chain recombines TRBV3-1 with TRBJ1-2; 7 bases match TRBD1. Germline V gene data show CDR1 as LGHDT and CDR2 as YNNKEL (reference sequence). This CDR3 has 12 residues. The J segment lost 8 bases and the V segment lost 11 bases, leaving 11 bases of the junction unmatched. CDR3 in amino acids: CASTGAGEGYTF. The DNA of the CDR3 is TGTGCCTCAACAGGGGCTGGTGAAGGCTACACCTTC.

The chain combines TRBV10-3 with TRBJ1-2, with 7 bases identical to TRBD1. This CDR3 contains 15 residues. V dropped 6 bases and J dropped 6; count of bases not matched to a gene: 13. In germline, CDR1 is ENHRY, CDR2 SYGVKD. The DNA for the CDR3 is TGTGCCATCAGCGCCGGGGAAGGGGGCGAAAATGGCTACACCTTC. It translates to CAISAGEGGENGYTF.

This clonotype occurred a few times. The chain recombines TRBV11-2 with TRBJ2-1, with TRBD2 matching 11 bases. CDR1 and CDR2 (germline): SGHAT, FQNNGV. V was pared by 4 bases and J by 0 bases, with 14 bases of the junction left unmatched. This CDR3 contains 20 residues. This CDR3 reads CASSSPTSGSPGVSYNEQFF. CDR3 DNA sequence: TGTGCCAGCAGCTCTCCAACTAGCGGGAGTCCGGGGGTCTCCTACAATGAGCAGTTCTTC.

This chain joins TRBV29-1 and TRBJ1-1; weak D call: TRBD1 (5 bases). The CDR3 spans 13 residues. Trimming took off 6 bases at V and 5 bases at J, with 16 bases between the two ends. Germline CDR1 is SQVTM and CDR2 is ANQGSEA. The CDR3 region has the DNA TGCAGCGTCAGGGAGAGTTATCGGACTGAAGCTTTCTTT. Amino acid sequence: CSVRESYRTEAFF.

This clonotype has more than one count but fewer than ten. V usage is TRBV10-2 and J usage is TRBJ2-7; 9 positions match TRBD2. This CDR3 region has 15 residues. J gave up 2 bases and V 3 bases, and 5 bases lay outside the gene matches. Germline loops: CDR1 WSHSY, CDR2 SAAADI. The CDR3 DNA follows: TGCGCCAGCAGTGACCCGACTAGCGGAACCTACGAGCAGTACTTC. This codes for CASSDPTSGTYEQYF.

The chain is built from TRBV29-1 and TRBJ2-1; D call uncertain. Germline V gene data show CDR1 as SQVTM and CDR2 as ANQGSEA. The CDR3 is 14 amino acids. Trimming cost V 4 bases and J 9 bases, with 19 bases left between them. Here the CDR3 reads CSVAVAAVVGEQFF. In DNA, the CDR3 is TGCAGCGTTGCAGTGGCGGCGGTGGTTGGTGAGCAGTTCTTC.

The chain links TRBV12-3 or TRBV12-4 to TRBJ2-2; D not resolved. V was trimmed by 2 bases and J by 7 bases, leaving 5 bases between them. This CDR3 has 12 residues. CDR3 sequence reads: CASSLQVGELFF. In DNA, the CDR3 is TGTGCCAGCAGTTTACAAGTCGGGGAGCTGTTTTTT.

This clonotype has a single count. A junction boundary mismatches the germline segment, possibly from a read error. The chain uses TRBV20-1 and TRBJ2-1; TRBD2 agrees at 8 bases. Germline CDR1 reads DFQATT; CDR2 reads SNEGSKA (reference sequence). The CDR3 loop spans 15 amino acids. The CDR3 loop is CSAPGLVSSYNGQFF. As DNA, the CDR3 is TGCAGTGCCCCGGGACTAGTTTCGTCCTACAATGGGCAGTTCTTC.